One and the same sample provided the 8 T cell receptor beta chains below, sequenced in a study of blood T cell repertoires in COVID-19. Produced via immunoSEQ multiplex PCR; TCRdb's table is partial and in-frame only. The sample consists of 200,000 to 250,000 clones, roughly 85% of them appearing once. Sequenced material: peripheral blood. The receptor set was obtained from a woman in her 70s with active or convalescent COVID-19.

The CDR3: CASSLVGSLINYGYTF. CDR3 bases: TGTGCCAGCAGCTTAGTCGGGTCCTTAATAAACTATGGCTACACCTTC. The V gene is TRBV7-2, the J gene TRBJ1-2; no clear D gene. Germline CDR1 SGHTA, CDR2 FQGNSA. Trimming stripped 1 base from V and 2 bases from J, with 14 bases between. This CDR3 comprises 16 residues.

The chain employs TRBV5-4 and TRBJ2-1, with TRBD2 matching 11 bases. The CDR3 sequence is 17 residues long. The V gene's germline CDR1 is SGHNT and CDR2 YYREEE (reference sequence). The trim removed 2 bases at V and 3 bases at J, leaving 7 bases unmatched. The CDR3 is CASSLGSGRDFYNEQFF. The DNA for the CDR3 is TGTGCCAGCAGCTTAGGTAGCGGGAGGGATTTCTACAATGAGCAGTTCTTC.

The chain joins TRBV5-1 to TRBJ1-1, with TRBD1 matching over 8 bases. CDR1 is SGHRS and CDR2 is YFSETQ in the germline V gene. CDR3 length equals 15 residues. V lost 2 bases to trimming and J lost 5 bases; unmatched junction nucleotides: 8. The CDR3 DNA reads as TGCGCCAGCAGCTTCGGTCAGGGGGCTCAAACTGAAGCTTTCTTT. This encodes CASSFGQGAQTEAFF.

The chain uses TRBV6-5 and TRBJ1-5; D unclear. Trimming shortened V by 4 bases and J by 4 bases, and 8 bases separated the two germline ends. This CDR3 is 13 amino acids long. Germline V gene data show CDR1 as MNHEY and CDR2 as SVGAGI. This CDR3 is CASSSQTNQPQHF. The CDR3 region has the DNA TGTGCCAGCAGTTCACAAACGAATCAGCCCCAGCATTTT.

The DNA for the CDR3 is TGTGCCAGCAGCTTAGCGTGGCAGGGGAAAGGCTACACCTTC. Translation gives CASSLAWQGKGYTF. The chain recombines TRBV7-2 with TRBJ1-2, with D possibly being TRBD1 (6 bases). The V gene lost 0 bases and the J gene lost 8 bases, with 13 bases spanning the gap. The length of the CDR3 is 14 residues. Germline-derived CDR1 and CDR2 are SGHTA and FQGNSA.

The chain joins TRBV7-2 to TRBJ2-7, with D maybe TRBD1 (5 bases). V lost 1 base and J lost 3, with 7 bases in between. The CDR3 contains 13 residues. In germline, CDR1 is SGHTA, CDR2 FQGNSA. The CDR3 here is CASSLGRGYEQYF. The CDR3 DNA follows: TGTGCCAGCAGCTTAGGAAGGGGCTACGAGCAGTACTTC.

The V and J genes are TRBV5-4 and TRBJ2-7, with D possibly being TRBD1 (6 bases). Germline V CDR1 and CDR2: SGHNT, YYREEE (reference sequence). The CDR3 runs 15 residues. V dropped 4 bases and J dropped 2 bases, with 16 bases sitting between them. The CDR3 region has the DNA TGTGCCAGCAGCCCTACAGGGATCAGCCCCTACGAGCAGTACTTC. This sequence encodes CASSPTGISPYEQYF. Full variable domain (missing parts from reference TRBV5-4 and TRBJ2-7): ETGVTQSPTHLIKTRGQQVTLRCSSQSGHNTVSWYQQALGQGPQFIFQYYREEENGRGNFPPRFSGLQFPNYSSELNVNALELDDSALYLCASSPTGISPYEQYFGPGTRLTVT.

This clone was recorded once. This CDR3 is CASSIQGLRVTEAFF. The CDR3 nucleotides read TGCGCCAGCAGCATACAGGGCCTCCGAGTGACTGAAGCTTTCTTT. The chain combines TRBV5-1 with TRBJ1-1; tentatively, D is TRBD1 (6 bases). V lost 4 bases, J lost 5 bases, and 18 bases lay in between. Germline lookup yields CDR1 SGHRS and CDR2 YFSETQ. The CDR3 sequence is 15 residues long. Combining the CDR3 with reference TRBV5-1 and TRBJ1-1 gives the whole variable domain KAGVTQTPRYLIKTRGQQVTLSCSPISGHRSVSWYQQTPGQGLQFLFEYFSETQRNKGNFPGRFSGRQFSNSRSEMNVSTLELGDSALYLCASSIQGLRVTEAFFGQGTRLTVV.